This T cell receptor beta chain was obtained from a study of cytomegalovirus exposure and HLA in healthy donors. The study's findings and limits: Three chains linked to CMV were shown in vitro to be specific for CMV antigens.

Comments on this clone: What it binds is not known.

With 5 bases removed from V and 2 bases from J, the gap between germline ends came to 13 bases. Looked up from germline, CDR1 is SNHLY and CDR2 is FYNNEI. The CDR3 runs 15 residues. This table comes from immunoSEQ multiplex PCR, and its TCRdb copy is limited to in-frame clones, with some not included. Among some 90,000 clones listed, 96% were seen once. This receptor was taken from a man younger than 35 in good health and CMV-seronegative. The chain uses TRBV2 and TRBJ2-1; D is undetermined. The sequencing input was PBMCs. This CDR3 is CASSPTPQTYNEQFF. The DNA for the CDR3 is TGTGCCAGCAGTCCGACTCCACAAACCTACAATGAGCAGTTCTTC. Looking up the rest from reference TRBV2 and TRBJ2-1 gives the full variable domain: EPEVTQTPSHQVTQMGQEVILRCVPISNHLYFYWYRQILGQKVEFLVSFYNNEISEKSEIFDDQFSVERPDGSNFTLKIRSTKLEDSAMYFCASSPTPQTYNEQFFGPGTRLTVL.